A selection of T cell receptor beta chains follows, all from one sample in a study of response to subunit inactivated influenza vaccine. TCRdb itself ran the RT-PCR reads through MiXCR, one entry per CDR3 protein. The repertoire holds about 650,000 distinct CDR3 sequences, 12% to 15% seen once, with about 7.6% in the top ten. Sequencing used PBMCs from blood, obtained 14 to 15 days before vaccination. The receptors were gathered from a man aged 45-60 years who received an inactivated influenza vaccine. Each CDR3 is given with its conserved first and last residue. The D gene is left open where the match is weak. Not every row has a clone size; where given, it reads once, few, many or a size class.

J gene	clone size	D gene	V gene	CDR3 DNA	CDR3 protein
TRBJ2-3	few	.	TRBV7-2	TGTGCCCGCCACGACGGCGGGACAGATACGCAGTATTTT	CARHDGGTDTQYF
TRBJ1-5	few	.	TRBV6-2/TRBV6-3	TGTGCCAGCAGTTTCGGGGCCTCGGGACAGCCCCAGCATTTT	CASSFGASGQPQHF
TRBJ1-1	few	TRBD1	TRBV5-1	TGCGCCAGCAGCTTTGCGACAGGGATGAACACTGAAGCTTTCTTT	CASSFATGMNTEAFF
TRBJ1-2	many	.	TRBV7-9	TGTGCCAGCAGCTTAGGCAGGGCTAACTATGGCTACACCTTC	CASSLGRANYGYTF
TRBJ2-7	few	TRBD2	TRBV9	TGTGCCAGCAGCGTCGGAGGGCGGGGGATCTCCTACGAGCAGTACTTC	CASSVGGRGISYEQYF
TRBJ2-7	few	.	TRBV5-1	TGCGCCAGCAGCTTGGTACACCACTACGAGCAGTACTTC	CASSLVHHYEQYF
TRBJ2-3	.	TRBD1	TRBV24-1	TGTGCCACCAGTGATTGGGGACAGGGGAACACAGATACGCAGTATTTT	CATSDWGQGNTDTQYF
TRBJ2-6	.	TRBD1	TRBV4-1	TGCGCCAGCAGCCAAGATCTCGACAGGGGCATATCTGGCTCTGGGGCCAACGTCCTGACTTTC	CASSQDLDRGISGSGANVLTF
TRBJ2-7	many	TRBD2	TRBV28	TGTGCCAGCAGTTACGGGACTAGCGGGAGCTCCTACGAGCAGTACTTC	CASSYGTSGSSYEQYF
TRBJ2-2	.	TRBD1	TRBV19	TGTGCCAGCACGAGAGGGGCAGGGGGCACCGGGGAGCTGTTTTTT	CASTRGAGGTGELFF
TRBJ2-5	.	.	TRBV29-1	TGCAGCGCGGTAAAGTCGGCGGGACAAGAGACCCAGTACTTC	CSAVKSAGQETQYF
TRBJ2-1	few	TRBD2	TRBV3-1	TGTGCCAGCAGCCCCGGTGAGGCGGCTAGCGGTTACAATGAGCAGTTCTTC	CASSPGEAASGYNEQFF
TRBJ1-2	few	TRBD1	TRBV12-3/TRBV12-4	TGTGCCAGCAGTGGGACAGGGGGGGCCTACTATGGCTACACCTTC	CASSGTGGAYYGYTF
TRBJ1-4	many	.	TRBV4-3	TGCGCCAGCAGCCAGAACAGGCGTACTAATGAAAAACTGTTTTTT	CASSQNRRTNEKLFF
TRBJ1-5	.	.	TRBV11-2	TGTGCCAGCAGCTTAGGGGGGGGGACGGGAGGAAGAGGTCAGCCCCAGCATTTT	CASSLGGGTGGRGQPQHF
TRBJ1-2	.	.	TRBV7-9	TGTGCCAGCAGCCCCTCATTCGTCGACAACTATGGCTACACCTTC	CASSPSFVDNYGYTF
TRBJ2-5	.	TRBD1	TRBV5-1	TGCGCCAGCAGCTGGAGGACAGGGGTCCAAGAGACCCAGTACTTC	CASSWRTGVQETQYF
TRBJ2-2	.	.	TRBV6-6	TGTGCCAGCCGTCTGGGGGCGGTCGGGGAGCTGTTTTTT	CASRLGAVGELFF
TRBJ2-2	.	TRBD1	TRBV12-3/TRBV12-4	TGTGCCAGCAGTTGGGACAGCCCCACCGGGGAGCTGTTTTTT	CASSWDSPTGELFF
TRBJ2-3	.	.	TRBV4-1	TGCGCCAGCAGCCAACTGTTCCTCAGCACAGATACGCAGTATTTT	CASSQLFLSTDTQYF
TRBJ2-2	few	.	TRBV3-1	TGTGCCAGCAGCCTAAGGACCGGCCACCGGAACACCGGGGAGCTGTTTTTT	CASSLRTGHRNTGELFF
TRBJ2-2	.	.	TRBV27	TGTGCCAGCAGTTTATCAAGGACCGGGGAGCTGTTTTTT	CASSLSRTGELFF
TRBJ2-1	.	.	TRBV6-7	TGTGCCAGCAGTCCTCACCGGGGCCCGTTCAATGAGCAGTTCTTC	CASSPHRGPFNEQFF
TRBJ2-5	few	.	TRBV14	TGTGCCAGCAGCGAATATTGGTCCGAGACCCAGTACTTC	CASSEYWSETQYF
TRBJ2-7	.	TRBD1	TRBV30	TGTGCCTGGAGGAGAGACAGGGCCCTCTCCTACGAGCAGTACTTC	CAWRRDRALSYEQYF
TRBJ1-5	many	.	TRBV6-2/TRBV6-3	TGTGCCAGCAGTCCCCAAGGCAATCAGCCCCAGCATTTT	CASSPQGNQPQHF
TRBJ2-4	.	.	TRBV5-6	TGTGCCAGCAGCTTGGCCGGCACTAGGGGACGAGACATTCAGTACTTC	CASSLAGTRGRDIQYF
TRBJ2-2	few	TRBD2	TRBV28	TGTGCCAGCAGTTCCTTGCCAGGGACTAGCGGGATTCAAAGAACCGGGGAGCTGTTTTTT	CASSSLPGTSGIQRTGELFF
TRBJ2-5	few	.	TRBV6-6	TGTGCCAGCAGGAGTTATAACCGTGAGACCCAGTACTTC	CASRSYNRETQYF
TRBJ2-1	few	.	TRBV10-3	TGTGCCATCAGTGATTTAAAGAATGAGCAGTTCTTC	CAISDLKNEQFF
TRBJ2-1	few	TRBD1	TRBV15	TGTGCCACCAGCAGATCACAGGGGGCTGGGGGGAGTTTCAAGTTCTTC	CATSRSQGAGGSFKFF
TRBJ2-7	few	TRBD1	TRBV20-1	TGCAGTGCGCCCGGACAGGGGTTCTCCTACGAGCAGTACTTC	CSAPGQGFSYEQYF
TRBJ2-1	.	TRBD1	TRBV7-6	TGTGCCAGCAGCCCAACAGGGGGATCTTTCAATGAGCAGTTCTTC	CASSPTGGSFNEQFF
TRBJ2-1	.	TRBD1	TRBV10-3	TGTGCCATTCAGGGGGCGGGTGAGCAGTTCTTC	CAIQGAGEQFF
TRBJ2-5	few	.	TRBV13	TGTGCCAGCAGCCCGGGGGGCAGTCCAGAGACCCAGTACTTC	CASSPGGSPETQYF
TRBJ2-4	.	TRBD2	TRBV12-3/TRBV12-4	TGTGCCAGCAGTTTAGCGGGAGGGCCTCAGTACTTC	CASSLAGGPQYF
TRBJ1-5	.	.	TRBV6-2/TRBV6-3	TGTGCCAGCTCCACCAACAGCAATCAGCCCCAGCATTTT	CASSTNSNQPQHF
TRBJ2-5	.	.	TRBV7-8	TGTGCCAGCAGCGTGGGGCCCGAGACCCAGTACTTC	CASSVGPETQYF
TRBJ2-1	.	.	TRBV5-1	TGCGCCAGCAGCGGTGCAGGGGCGGTATACAATGAGCAGTTCTTC	CASSGAGAVYNEQFF
TRBJ2-3	few	.	TRBV25-1	TGTGCCAGCAGTGATAAAGGGGGCACAGATACGCAGTATTTT	CASSDKGGTDTQYF
TRBJ1-1	few	TRBD1	TRBV5-1	TGCGCCAGCAGCCGCGGGACAGGGGGCTGGGACACTGAAGCTTTCTTT	CASSRGTGGWDTEAFF
TRBJ2-5	.	.	TRBV20-1	TGCAGTGCTGGGGTGGCAGGGCTCGGGGAGACCCAGTACTTC	CSAGVAGLGETQYF
TRBJ2-1	few	TRBD2	TRBV5-1	TGCGCCAGCAGCTTGGCGTCTAGCGGCTTCTACAATGAGCAGTTCTTC	CASSLASSGFYNEQFF
TRBJ2-1	few	.	TRBV20-1	TGCAGTGCTACCATTTCGCGGGGACTCAATGAGCAGTTCTTC	CSATISRGLNEQFF
TRBJ2-5	many	.	TRBV15	TGTGCCACCAGCAGAGCCGGGACACCTCAAGAGACCCAGTACTTC	CATSRAGTPQETQYF
TRBJ2-1	few	TRBD2	TRBV6-5	TGTGCCAGCAGTTCCCGGGGTAGCGGGGGGGCCCCCTACAATGAGCAGTTCTTC	CASSSRGSGGAPYNEQFF
TRBJ1-2	few	.	TRBV12-3/TRBV12-4	TGTGCCAGCAGTTTACAGACGTGGGATGGCTACACCTTC	CASSLQTWDGYTF
TRBJ1-2	few	.	TRBV20-1	TGCAGTAAAAGCCAAAATACTAACTATGGCTACACCTTC	CSKSQNTNYGYTF
TRBJ2-7	few	.	TRBV6-2/TRBV6-3	TGTGCCAGCACCCCTTCCCCGGTTCCAGACGAGCAGTACTTC	CASTPSPVPDEQYF
TRBJ2-1	.	TRBD2	TRBV4-2	TGTGCCAGCAGCCAACAAACTAGCGGGGACTACAATGAGCAGTTCTTC	CASSQQTSGDYNEQFF